The rows below give T cell receptor beta chains drawn from one sample of a study of shared clonotypes between healthy human individuals. TCRdb's copy holds only in-frame clones and misses some; the assay was immunoSEQ multiplex PCR. The data show over 2 million clones, with approximately 94% seen just once and 0.9% to 1.4% held by the top ten. The material sequenced was naive CD8+ T cells sorted from blood. The receptors shown here come from a man aged 18 to 29 in good health. Each CDR3 is given with its conserved first and last residue. D genes are given only for firm matches. The size entry is marked missing in some rows and otherwise reads once, few, many or a size class.

>.|few|TRBJ2-7|TRBV5-1
TGCGCCAGCAGCCAAGGACAGCCCTACGAGCAGTACTTC
CASSQGQPYEQYF
>.|.|TRBJ1-2|TRBV7-9
TGTGCCAGCAGCTTAGATACAGTGTTTAACTATGGCTACACCTTC
CASSLDTVFNYGYTF
>.|.|TRBJ2-3|TRBV5-1
TGCGCCAGCAGCTCCCGTATTGGAGCGGCTAGCACAGATACGCAGTATTTT
CASSSRIGAASTDTQYF
>TRBD1|.|TRBJ1-2|TRBV4-1
TGCGCCAGCAGTCAGATGGGACAGGGGCCGTCGCGATACACCTTC
CASSQMGQGPSRYTF
>.|.|TRBJ1-5|TRBV28
TGTGCCAGCAGTAATGGGGTACTTAGCAATCAGCCCCAGCATTTT
CASSNGVLSNQPQHF
>.|.|TRBJ2-7|TRBV5-1
TGCGCCAGCAGCTTGCGAGGGAACTACGAGCAGTACTTC
CASSLRGNYEQYF
>.|.|TRBJ2-7|TRBV9
TGTGCCAGCAGCGTAGGTTTTTCGAGGGACGAGCAGTACTTC
CASSVGFSRDEQYF
>TRBD1|.|TRBJ2-2|TRBV29-1
TGCAGCGTTCGGACAGGGAACACCGGGGAGCTGTTTTTT
CSVRTGNTGELFF
>.|.|TRBJ1-1|TRBV5-8
TGTGCCAGCAGCTTGGTTTCTCGAAGAAACACTGAAGCTTTCTTT
CASSLVSRRNTEAFF
>.|.|TRBJ1-1|TRBV28
TGTGCCAGCAGTATGCCGGGACCTGGCGGCACTGAAGCTTTCTTT
CASSMPGPGGTEAFF